A selection of T cell receptor beta chains follows, all from one sample in a study of T cell responses to AZD1222 COVID-19 vaccine. TCRdb keeps only in-frame clones here, not all; method: immunoSEQ multiplex PCR. In the table there are about 140,000 clones, about 90% of which are singletons. This specimen consisted of peripheral blood, obtained on day 0 of AZD1222 vaccination. The receptors were gathered from an adult in good health. The CDR3 runs from the conserved cysteine through the conserved F or W.

J gene | V gene | CDR3 protein
TRBJ2-7 | TRBV29-1 | CSVRTGGEQYF
TRBJ2-1 | TRBV6-2/TRBV6-3 | CASSPLDEQFF
TRBJ1-6 | TRBV13 | CASSLGVSPLHF
TRBJ2-6 | TRBV5-1 | CASSRLAGEVNVLTF
TRBJ1-1 | TRBV7-2 | CASSLGAGGTEAFF
TRBJ2-5 | TRBV12-3/TRBV12-4 | CASTTVGGKTQYF
TRBJ2-7 | TRBV12-3/TRBV12-4 | CASSKGTGDEQYF
TRBJ2-1 | TRBV5-4 | CASSLDRGSYNEQFF
TRBJ1-1 | TRBV29-1 | CSVFSGAWTEAFF
TRBJ2-1 | TRBV6-2/TRBV6-3 | CASSYMASGLYNEQFF
TRBJ2-1 | TRBV19 | CASQGQGGEQFF
TRBJ2-2 | TRBV19 | CASSKGVGELFF
TRBJ2-3 | TRBV5-1 | CASLESSGIGDTQYF
TRBJ2-3 | TRBV9 | CASSQGILSTDTQYF
TRBJ2-3 | TRBV5-1 | CASGFRVSTDTQYF
TRBJ2-7 | TRBV10-3 | CAISEASGGQQYF
TRBJ1-3 | TRBV30 | CAWSITVLQSSGNTIYF
TRBJ2-1 | TRBV7-2 | CASSLGRTGLYEQFF
TRBJ2-1 | TRBV3-1/TRBV3-2 | CASSLTWEEQFF
TRBJ2-7 | TRBV28 | CASSLLVLREQYF
TRBJ2-1 | TRBV7-2 | CASSNVLAYNEQFF
TRBJ2-1 | TRBV6-5 | CASRNRDEQFF
TRBJ2-1 | TRBV7-2 | CASSPGLENEQFF
TRBJ2-3 | TRBV19 | CASSDQGTDTQYF
TRBJ1-1 | TRBV7-9 | CASSFSEGTEAFF
TRBJ1-5 | TRBV10-3 | CAISETDRGNQPQHF
TRBJ1-6 | TRBV28 | CASSFQNSPLHF
TRBJ1-5 | TRBV3-1/TRBV3-2 | CASSRGNSNQPQHF
TRBJ1-2 | TRBV7-8 | CASSLARASGGYTF
TRBJ1-2 | TRBV19 | CASSLTTGGYGYTF
TRBJ2-1 | TRBV2 | CASKLVGIINEQFF
TRBJ2-3 | TRBV27 | CAARLDGTDTQYF
TRBJ1-1 | TRBV6-5 | CASSYRRGGRTEAFF
TRBJ2-6 | TRBV7-3 | CASSLSGGIGANVLTF
TRBJ2-3 | TRBV7-3 | CASSLAPGTSTDTQYF
TRBJ2-7 | TRBV11-2 | CASSPTSGSYEQYF
TRBJ1-1 | TRBV21-1 | CASPGQGSRTEAFF
TRBJ2-1 | TRBV12-5 | CASGWGRWVNEQFF
TRBJ2-7 | TRBV4-2 | CASRQTSGARDEQYF
TRBJ2-6 | TRBV7-3 | CASSLTREAGANVLTF
TRBJ2-5 | TRBV27 | CASSLGLAGPSETQYF
TRBJ1-5 | TRBV3-1/TRBV3-2 | CASGDQPQHF
TRBJ2-5 | TRBV5-4 | CASSLAGGGGTQYF
TRBJ1-2 | TRBV7-2 | CASSSGWRGYTF
TRBJ2-5 | TRBV27 | CASKQGWWETQYF
TRBJ2-2 | TRBV28 | CASSTMGGATGELFF
TRBJ1-2 | TRBV6-4 | CASSEEGSYGYTF
TRBJ2-7 | TRBV7-2 | CASSPTGYEQYF
TRBJ1-1 | TRBV9 | CASSEGRLNTEAFF
TRBJ2-2 | TRBV28 | CASSFTSGGTGELFF
TRBJ1-5 | TRBV21-1 | CASSKRTGDQPQHF
TRBJ2-1 | TRBV6-5 | CASSSTSGRATNEQFF
TRBJ2-1 | TRBV9 | CASSVRLAGVRNEQFF
TRBJ2-7 | TRBV11-2 | CASSPRGAAGEQYF
TRBJ2-3 | TRBV5-4 | CASSWTSGSGTDTQYF
TRBJ2-3 | TRBV2 | CAALARRVAEDTQYF
TRBJ1-1 | TRBV7-3 | CASSRRFNTEAFF
TRBJ1-5 | TRBV7-9 | CASSLIDTNQPQHF
TRBJ1-1 | TRBV6-2/TRBV6-3 | CASNPVWGRSTEAFF